This TCR beta chain was observed in a study of cytomegalovirus exposure and HLA in healthy donors. Whole-study results and caveats: Most sequenced TCRs were rare (though some public TCRs occurred in many donors). Later analysis found that TCR beta chains associated with HLA were more clonally expanded than other, equally common chains.

Primers included in the PCR were 60 Vbeta and 13 Jbeta primers. Generated by immunoSEQ multiplex PCR, the TCRdb table keeps only in-frame clones and is missing some. The sample shows approximately 160,000 clones, 78% of them seen only once. Donors were ostensibly healthy at sampling, although undocumented immune exposures were probable. Trimming cost V 6 bases and J 0 bases; bases outside gene matches: 9. There are 17 residues in the CDR3. Germline V gene lookup returns CDR1 SGHTA and CDR2 FQGNSA. A remark on this clone: The antigen is not known.

The J gene is TRBJ2-3, the V gene TRBV7-2; 10 bases match TRBD2. The receptor was isolated from a woman between 45 and 60 years old in good health and CMV-seropositive. The sample taken for sequencing was PBMCs. The CDR3 nucleotides read TGTGCCAGCAGTCACCCGGCTAGCGGGGGTAGCACAGATACGCAGTATTTT. Protein product: CASSHPASGGSTDTQYF.